The 32 T cell receptor beta chains below come from one sample, sequenced in a study of blood T cell repertoires in COVID-19. Sequenced by immunoSEQ multiplex PCR; TCRdb stores in-frame clones only, minus some. The sample carries about 20,000 clones, approximately 89% recorded once. Sequencing was carried out using PBMCs or T cells enriched from blood (not recorded which). These receptors were collected from a woman in her 30s who had recovered from COVID-19.

V is TRBV24-1 and J is TRBJ1-3, with D uncertain. Trimming took 8 bases from V and 2 from J, leaving 12 bases between them. CDR1 and CDR2 from the germline V gene are KGHDR and SFDVKD. This CDR3 region has 14 residues. The CDR3: CATILEVPGNTIYF. The CDR3 DNA reads as TGTGCCACCATACTTGAGGTTCCTGGAAACACCATATATTTT.

The chain recombines TRBV5-1 with TRBJ2-4; D possibly corresponds to TRBD1 (7 bases). The CDR3 covers 14 residues. The ends were cut back, 4 bases at V and 6 bases at J, with 14 bases in the middle. Germline CDR1 reads SGHRS; CDR2 reads YFSETQ. In DNA, the CDR3 is TGCGCCAGCAGCAGGACAGGAGGGGTAAACATTCAGTACTTC. Translation gives CASSRTGGVNIQYF. Full variable domain (missing parts from reference TRBV5-1 and TRBJ2-4): KAGVTQTPRYLIKTRGQQVTLSCSPISGHRSVSWYQQTPGQGLQFLFEYFSETQRNKGNFPGRFSGRQFSNSRSEMNVSTLELGDSALYLCASSRTGGVNIQYFGAGTRLSVL.

The rearrangement links TRBV27 to TRBJ2-3; 12 nucleotides align to TRBD1. CDR1 is MNHEY, CDR2 SMNVEV, per germline (reference sequence). This CDR3 has 14 amino acids. The ends lost 11 bases at V and 7 bases at J; junction bases unmatched: 10. The CDR3 nucleotides are TGTGCCTTTAGGGGGACAGGGGGCAACAATACGCAGTATTTT. Protein: CAFRGTGGNNTQYF.

The chain has TRBV6-5 and TRBJ2-7; maybe TRBD2 (7 bases). This CDR3 region has 16 residues. V was clipped by 4 bases and J by 3 bases, with 19 bases between them. Germline V gene data show CDR1 as MNHEY and CDR2 as SVGAGI. In DNA, the CDR3 is TGTGCCAGCAGTTCTTTCGCGACAGGCGGGGGCTACGAGCAGTACTTC. This codes for CASSSFATGGGYEQYF.

The chain is built from TRBV2 and TRBJ2-1, with TRBD2 matching 8 bases. J lost 6 bases, V lost 6 bases, and 10 bases had no gene match. CDR3 size: 15 residues. The germline V gene has CDR1 SNHLY and CDR2 FYNNEI. The CDR3 protein is CASSPSGLVGNEQFF. The CDR3 DNA is TGTGCCAGCAGCCCCTCGGGACTAGTAGGCAATGAGCAGTTCTTC.

The gene calls are TRBV5-5 and TRBJ1-2, with 9 bases matching TRBD1. Looked up from germline, CDR1 is SGHKS and CDR2 is YYEKEE (reference sequence). The J segment lost 6 bases and the V segment lost 0 bases, leaving 6 bases of the junction unmatched. The CDR3 runs to 15 residues. CDR3 protein: CASSLVGTGRHGYTF. The CDR3 DNA follows: TGTGCCAGCAGCTTGGTTGGGACAGGGAGGCATGGCTACACCTTC.

The chain recombines TRBV5-1 with TRBJ2-7; D perhaps matches TRBD1 (8 bases). The CDR3 extends over 15 amino acids. Trimming stripped 3 bases from V and 4 bases from J, with 17 bases between. Germline CDR1 reads SGHRS; CDR2 reads YFSETQ. CDR3 bases: TGCGCCAGCAGCTATAACAGGGGGAGGGTTTACGAGCAGTACTTC. This translates into CASSYNRGRVYEQYF.

The chain carries TRBV21-1 and TRBJ2-1; the DNA was not compared with TRBD2, the D call given in the table. TRBV21-1 is described as a pseudogene. CDR3 length: 17 amino acids. The CDR3 reads CASSKSLEAYSYNEQFF. CDR3 DNA sequence: TGTGCCAGCAGCAAAAGTTTGGAGGCTTACTCCTACAATGAGCAGTTCTTC.

Concerning this clone: A read error may account for a junction end that differs from germline. The genes are TRBV5-6 and TRBJ2-3; D may be TRBD2 (7 bases). The CDR3 consists of 16 residues. The germline CDR1 and CDR2 sequences are SGHDT and YYEEEE. This CDR3 reads CASSLALGGPTGTQYF. DNA of the CDR3: TGTGCCAGCAGCTTGGCTCTGGGGGGGCCCACAGGTACGCAGTATTTT.

The chain employs TRBV29-1 and TRBJ2-3; TRBD2 agrees at 8 bases. CDR1 SQVTM and CDR2 ANQGSEA come from the germline V gene. J was trimmed by 3 bases and V by 2 bases; bases with no gene match: 4. This CDR3 spans 14 amino acids. CDR3 sequence: CSVERGLGTDTQYF. The CDR3 DNA follows: TGCAGCGTTGAAAGGGGACTAGGGACAGATACGCAGTATTTT.

The rearrangement links TRBV7-7 to TRBJ2-1; D perhaps matches TRBD1 (5 bases). CDR3 size: 12 residues. Trimming left V 5 bases short and J 9 bases short, with 11 bases between. Per the germline V gene, CDR1 is SSHAT and CDR2 is FNYEAQ (reference sequence). CDR3 loop: CASSVRGGEQFF. CDR3 bases: TGTGCCAGCAGCGTAAGGGGTGGTGAGCAGTTCTTC.

The chain carries TRBV5-4 and TRBJ2-3; D call uncertain. V dropped 0 bases and J dropped 3 bases, with 8 bases sitting between them. There are 14 residues in the CDR3. The germline gives CDR1 SGHNT, CDR2 YYREEE (reference sequence). This chain's CDR3 is CASSLERRTDTQYF. CDR3 coding DNA: TGTGCCAGCAGCTTGGAAAGGAGAACAGATACGCAGTATTTT.

This chain uses TRBV5-1 with TRBJ2-3; TRBD1 matches 7 bases. Trimming cost V 9 bases and J 0 bases; bases outside gene matches: 13. The CDR3 runs to 16 residues. Germline loops: CDR1 SGHRS, CDR2 YFSETQ. The CDR3 here is CATEPWDSTSTDTQYF. CDR3 sequence (DNA): TGCGCCACCGAGCCCTGGGACAGCACAAGCACAGATACGCAGTATTTT.

This chain connects TRBV3-1 (or the pseudogene TRBV3-2) to TRBJ1-3, with unresolved D. This CDR3 comprises 16 residues. Trimming stripped 2 bases from V and 1 base from J, with 12 bases between. Germline V gene sequence: CDR1 LGHDT, CDR2 YNNKEL (reference sequence). CDR3 protein: CASSQKSAGSGNTIYF. In DNA, the CDR3 is TGTGCCAGCAGCCAAAAGAGTGCCGGTTCTGGAAACACCATATATTTT.

The chain carries TRBV30 and TRBJ1-4; TRBD1 is a possible D gene (5 bases). This CDR3 is built from 16 residues. Trimming removed 0 bases at V and 7 bases at J, with 18 bases between. Germline V CDR1 and CDR2: GTSNPN, SVGIG (reference sequence). The CDR3 coding sequence is TGTGCCTGGAGTGTACCCGGCAGGGCCGGCAGTGAAAAACTGTTTTTT. Translated: CAWSVPGRAGSEKLFF. The complete variable domain, with remaining parts taken from reference TRBV30 and TRBJ1-4, reads SQTIHQWPATLVQPVGSPLSLECTVEGTSNPNLYWYRQAAGRGLQLLFYSVGIGQISSEVPQNLSASRPQDRQFILSSKKLLLSDSGFYLCAWSVPGRAGSEKLFFGSGTQLSVL.

The rearrangement uses TRBV11-1 and TRBJ1-1; 7 nucleotides match TRBD1. Germline CDR1 is SGHAT and CDR2 is FQDESV (reference sequence). Trimming took 1 base from V and 1 from J; bases not matched to a gene: 6. The CDR3 loop spans 16 amino acids. The CDR3 loop is CASSLESGQKNTEAFF. CDR3 nucleotides: TGTGCCAGCAGCTTAGAGTCGGGACAGAAGAACACTGAAGCTTTCTTT.

The V and J genes are TRBV7-2 and TRBJ1-1; D perhaps matches TRBD1 (5 bases). The CDR3 length is 14 residues. In germline, CDR1 is SGHTA, CDR2 FQGNSA. V lost 6 bases, J lost 4 bases, and 15 bases lay in between. In DNA form, the CDR3 reads TGTGCCAGCAGGAGGTTCCAGGGCGGCACTGAAGCTTTCTTT. It is translated as CASRRFQGGTEAFF.

This sequence joins TRBV2 and TRBJ2-3, with D possibly matching TRBD2 (6 bases). Germline V lookup: CDR1 SNHLY, CDR2 FYNNEI. The CDR3 is 14 residues long. Between the trimmed V and J ends, which lost 8 bases and 1 base, there was a span of 13 bases. This CDR3 is CASPSSAGTDTQYF. CDR3 nucleotide sequence: TGTGCCAGCCCTTCTAGCGCGGGCACAGATACGCAGTATTTT.

The chain links TRBV19 to TRBJ2-1; 10 bases agree with TRBD1. The length of the CDR3 is 14 residues. Per the germline V gene, CDR1 is LNHDA and CDR2 is SQIVND (reference sequence). V lost 8 bases and J lost 9; bases outside the gene matches: 10. The DNA of the CDR3 is TGTGCCAGTGGAACGGGACAGGGGTGGAGTGAGCAGTTCTTC. As protein: CASGTGQGWSEQFF.

The V gene is TRBV29-1, the J gene TRBJ2-7; D remains ambiguous. CDR1 SQVTM and CDR2 ANQGSEA come from the germline V gene. V lost 6 bases and J 0 bases, leaving 9 bases between the germline ends. The CDR3 extends over 12 amino acids. Here the CDR3 reads CSVSTSSYEQYF. CDR3 bases: TGCAGCGTGAGCACGAGCTCCTACGAGCAGTACTTC.

Only a few counts were recorded for this clone. The chain couples TRBV28 to TRBJ2-1; the D gene is possibly TRBD1 (6 bases). Trimming shortened V by 3 bases and J by 0 bases, and 15 bases separated the two germline ends. The CDR3 runs to 17 residues. Per the germline V gene, CDR1 is MDHEN and CDR2 is SYDVKM. The CDR3 protein is CASSLNLGQSSYNEQFF. The CDR3 DNA reads TGTGCCAGCAGTTTGAATCTAGGACAGAGCTCCTACAATGAGCAGTTCTTC.

The J gene is TRBJ2-1, the V gene TRBV10-1, with TRBD2 identical over 8 bases. Germline CDR1 WNHNN, CDR2 SYGVQD (reference sequence). The V and J ends lost 1 base and 3 bases, in that order; junction bases with no gene match: 2. This CDR3 is 15 amino acids long. CDR3 region: CASSELAGNYNEQFF. In nucleotides, the CDR3 is TGCGCCAGCAGTGAGTTAGCGGGGAACTACAATGAGCAGTTCTTC.

The rearrangement joins TRBV9 to TRBJ2-2; 7 positions agree with TRBD1. V was clipped by 2 bases and J by 6 bases; unmatched bases: 7. The CDR3 has 15 residues. Germline V gene data show CDR1 as SGDLS and CDR2 as YYNGEE. The CDR3 is CASSVFETGSGELFF. CDR3 in DNA: TGTGCCAGCAGCGTTTTTGAGACAGGGTCCGGGGAGCTGTTTTTT.

This clone was detected only a few times. The J gene is TRBJ2-3, the V gene TRBV9; D is undetermined. V lost 3 bases, J lost 2 bases, and 7 bases lay in between. Germline V gives CDR1 SGDLS, CDR2 YYNGEE. This CDR3 is 13 amino acids long. In nucleotides, the CDR3 is TGTGCCAGCAGCGGAGGAATCACAGATACGCAGTATTTT. Translating it yields CASSGGITDTQYF.

This chain joins TRBV18 and TRBJ1-4, with D uncertain. Germline lookup yields CDR1 KGHSH and CDR2 LQKENI. V lost 2 bases and J lost 3, with 7 bases in between. The CDR3 length is 14 residues. The CDR3 loop is CASSPAGPNEKLFF. The CDR3 nucleotides read TGTGCCAGCTCACCAGCTGGCCCTAATGAAAAACTGTTTTTT.

This clone was counted between two and nine times. The chain recombines TRBV27 with TRBJ2-3, with D maybe TRBD2 (7 bases). The CDR3 consists of 14 residues. CDR1 and CDR2 (germline): MNHEY, SMNVEV (reference sequence). Trimming pared 5 bases from V and 5 bases from J, leaving 14 bases between. CDR3 in DNA: TGTGCCAGCAGTATGCGGGGGCCCGGAGATACGCAGTATTTT. Amino acids: CASSMRGPGDTQYF.

This clone is a singleton in its sample. The rearrangement links TRBV19 to TRBJ1-2; possibly TRBD1 for D (6 bases). CDR3 length equals 15 residues. CDR1 and CDR2 (germline): LNHDA, SQIVND (reference sequence). V was trimmed by 4 bases and J by 4 bases, leaving 16 bases between them. The CDR3 protein is CASSTSNRAAYGYTF. The CDR3 DNA follows: TGTGCCAGTAGTACCTCGAACAGGGCAGCCTATGGCTACACCTTC.

V is TRBV19 and J is TRBJ1-1; the D gene is possibly TRBD1 (5 bases). V was pared by 2 bases and J by 0 bases, with 7 bases between. Germline-derived CDR1 and CDR2 are LNHDA and SQIVND (reference sequence). The CDR3 has 14 amino acids. The CDR3 sequence is CASSIPGLNTEAFF. CDR3 nucleotide sequence: TGTGCCAGTAGTATACCAGGGCTGAACACTGAAGCTTTCTTT.

The chain carries TRBV10-3 and TRBJ1-4, with D possibly being TRBD1 (5 bases). Germline lookup yields CDR1 ENHRY and CDR2 SYGVKD. This CDR3 has 13 residues. With 9 bases removed from V and 4 bases from J, the gap between germline ends came to 12 bases. The CDR3 region is CAIRQTDNEKLFF. Written as DNA, the CDR3 is TGTGCCATAAGACAGACCGATAATGAAAAACTGTTTTTT.

CDR3 nucleotide sequence: TGTGCCAGCAGCCACGAAGGACTAGCGGGGGGCTATAGCACAGATACGCAGTATTTT. This encodes CASSHEGLAGGYSTDTQYF. The chain links TRBV5-4 to TRBJ2-3; 14 bases match TRBD2. The CDR3 spans 19 residues. Trimming removed 4 bases from V and 0 bases from J; junction bases left unmatched: 10. CDR1 SGHNT and CDR2 YYREEE come from the germline V gene (reference sequence). The whole variable domain, remainder taken from reference TRBV5-4 and TRBJ2-3, is ETGVTQSPTHLIKTRGQQVTLRCSSQSGHNTVSWYQQALGQGPQFIFQYYREEENGRGNFPPRFSGLQFPNYSSELNVNALELDDSALYLCASSHEGLAGGYSTDTQYFGPGTRLTVL.

This chain joins TRBV7-2 and TRBJ1-2; D possibly corresponds to TRBD1 (5 bases). Germline V gives CDR1 SGHTA, CDR2 FQGNSA. V was clipped by 3 bases and J by 2 bases, with 13 bases between them. This CDR3 has 15 amino acids. In DNA form, the CDR3 reads TGTGCCAGCAGCTTTCCGACAGAAAAAAACTATGGCTACACCTTC. It translates to CASSFPTEKNYGYTF.

This chain uses TRBV2 with TRBJ2-2; 7 positions agree with TRBD1. This CDR3 comprises 13 residues. Germline trimming cut 6 bases from V and 6 bases from J; bases unmatched to any gene: 4. Germline CDR1 reads SNHLY; CDR2 reads FYNNEI. The CDR3 bases are TGTGCCAGCAGCGACAGGGTATCCGGGGAGCTGTTTTTT. Its protein product is CASSDRVSGELFF.